This TCR beta chain came from a study of PD-1 blockade in mismatch repair-deficient tumors. Points from the study as a whole: Rapid post-treatment expansion, then contraction, generally preceding radiologic response, marked tumor-resident clones.

Data came from immunoSEQ multiplex PCR; TCRdb stores just in-frame clones and leaves some out. The sample includes around 100,000 clones, more than 60% of them seen just once. V lost 6 bases, J lost 2 bases, and 11 bases lay in between. Per germline, CDR1 SQVTM and CDR2 ANQGSEA. The CDR3 runs to 12 residues. As for this clone: Its antigen remains unidentified. Within the sample, other DNA sequences also encode this same CDR3.

The source was peripheral blood, collected roughly 60 weeks after starting pembrolizumab. The TCR originated in an adult with mismatch repair-deficient cancer. The J gene is TRBJ2-7, the V gene TRBV29-1; D is perhaps TRBD1 (5 bases). The CDR3 sequence: CSVGTGAYEQYF. CDR3 nucleotides: TGCAGCGTAGGTACAGGAGCCTACGAGCAGTACTTC.